Below, 31 T cell receptor beta chains from the same sample are listed, as sequenced in a study of blood T cell repertoires in COVID-19. TCRdb's copy holds only in-frame clones and misses some; the assay was immunoSEQ multiplex PCR. Of under 7,000 clones listed, approximately 86% were seen once; the top ten hold 17%. Specimen: peripheral blood. Every receptor here comes from a human donor in a cohort sampled during active COVID-19.

DNA for the CDR3: TGTGCCAGCCGGGAGGGGTTTCAGCCCCAGCATTTT. Encoded protein: CASREGFQPQHF. The V and J genes are TRBV19 and TRBJ1-5; maybe TRBD1 (5 bases). Germline V lookup: CDR1 LNHDA, CDR2 SQIVND (reference sequence). This CDR3 has 12 amino acids. With 9 bases removed from V and 6 bases from J, the gap between germline ends came to 12 bases.

The table lists this clone with a count of one. The chain joins TRBV6-5 to TRBJ2-1; 11 nucleotides align to TRBD1. Trimming removed 6 bases from V and 9 bases from J; junction bases left unmatched: 10. CDR1 is MNHEY and CDR2 is SVGAGI in the germline V gene. CDR3 size: 15 residues. The CDR3 DNA follows: TGTGCCAGCAGGATGCTCGGACAGGGGGCTCGTGAGCAGTTCTTC. Translated, it gives CASRMLGQGAREQFF.

The chain couples TRBV5-1 to TRBJ2-1, with TRBD2 matching 8 bases. Per germline, CDR1 SGHRS and CDR2 YFSETQ. This CDR3 has 15 residues. The junction had 6 bases not matched to a gene; V was cut back by 5 bases and J by 2 bases. The CDR3 sequence: CASRRVAGPYNEQFF. The DNA for the CDR3 is TGCGCCAGCAGACGGGTAGCGGGACCCTACAATGAGCAGTTCTTC.

The chain is built from TRBV10-3 and TRBJ1-1; D might be TRBD1 (6 bases). Trimming shortened V by 0 bases and J by 2 bases, and 22 bases separated the two germline ends. Germline V lookup: CDR1 ENHRY, CDR2 SYGVKD. The CDR3 totals 19 residues. Here the CDR3 reads CAISESIIKYPGQNTEAFF. The CDR3 DNA reads as TGTGCCATCAGTGAGTCTATCATAAAGTACCCGGGACAAAACACTGAAGCTTTCTTT.

The chain has TRBV9 and TRBJ1-3; 8 bases align to TRBD1. The germline CDR1 and CDR2 sequences are SGDLS and YYNGEE. The CDR3 has 17 amino acids. Germline trimming cut 1 base from V and 0 bases from J; bases unmatched to any gene: 6. CDR3 DNA: TGTGCCAGCAGCGTAACGACAGGGGTTACCTCTGGAAACACCATATATTTT. Translated: CASSVTTGVTSGNTIYF. The full variable domain, its missing parts supplied by reference TRBV9 and TRBJ1-3, is DSGVTQTPKHLITATGQRVTLRCSPRSGDLSVYWYQQSLDQGLQFLIQYYNGEERAKGNILERFSAQQFPDLHSELNLSSLELGDSALYFCASSVTTGVTSGNTIYFGEGSWLTVV.

This rearrangement joins TRBV6-1 to TRBJ1-1; D gene uncertain. This CDR3 region has 13 residues. Germline V gene data show CDR1 as MNHNS and CDR2 as SASEGT. Trimming took off 0 bases at V and 6 bases at J, with 8 bases between the two ends. The CDR3 region is CASSEASNSEAFF. As DNA, the CDR3 is TGTGCCAGCAGTGAAGCGAGTAATTCTGAAGCTTTCTTT.

This chain joins TRBV6-1 and TRBJ1-2; D unresolved. Germline CDR1 is MNHNS and CDR2 is SASEGT. With 3 bases removed from V and 4 bases from J, the gap between germline ends came to 12 bases. The CDR3 spans 14 residues. The CDR3 here is CASSDGGESYGYTF. The CDR3, as DNA: TGTGCCAGCAGTGACGGCGGGGAGAGCTATGGCTACACCTTC.

The genes are TRBV6-5 and TRBJ1-3; D possibly corresponds to TRBD1 (5 bases). Germline CDR1 MNHEY, CDR2 SVGAGI. CDR3 length: 15 amino acids. Between the trimmed V and J ends, which lost 2 bases and 2 bases, there was a span of 10 bases. This chain's CDR3 is CASSYRGSTGNTIYF. The DNA of the CDR3 is TGTGCCAGCAGTTACCGGGGGTCCACTGGAAACACCATATATTTT.

This chain connects TRBV5-1 to TRBJ1-2; perhaps TRBD1 as D (5 bases). From germline, CDR1 is SGHRS and CDR2 YFSETQ. Trimming removed 3 bases at V and 7 bases at J, with 16 bases between. CDR3 length: 14 residues. Here the CDR3 reads CASSYSPGNSGYTF. In DNA form, the CDR3 reads TGCGCCAGCAGCTACTCTCCAGGGAATAGTGGCTACACCTTC.

The V and J genes are TRBV13 and TRBJ1-2; a weak D match, TRBD1 (5 bases). Trimming stripped 6 bases from V and 4 bases from J, with 15 bases between. The CDR3 consists of 14 residues. In germline, CDR1 is PRHDT, CDR2 FYEKMQ (reference sequence). DNA for the CDR3: TGTGCCAGCAGTTCAGACAGTATCTTCTATGGCTACACCTTC. Residues: CASSSDSIFYGYTF.

This clone was seen a handful of times. This rearrangement joins TRBV9 to TRBJ2-1, with TRBD2 identical over 7 bases. Per germline, CDR1 SGDLS and CDR2 YYNGEE. V gave up 3 bases and J gave up 0 bases; unmatched junction bases: 3. The CDR3 loop spans 15 amino acids. CDR3 nucleotide sequence: TGTGCCAGCAGCGCGAGCGGGGTCTCCTACAATGAGCAGTTCTTC. Its protein product is CASSASGVSYNEQFF.

In regard to this clone: The junction does not match germline at one end; this may be a read error. The rearrangement uses TRBV7-9 and TRBJ2-7, with D possibly being TRBD1 (7 bases). Germline V gene sequence: CDR1 SEHNR, CDR2 FQNEAQ (reference sequence). CDR3 length: 11 amino acids. CDR3 loop: CASSGGAGGHF. DNA of the CDR3: TGTGCCAGCAGCGGAGGGGCAGGGGGACACTTC.

The J gene is TRBJ2-1, the V gene TRBV6-5; 9 bases match TRBD2. The CDR3 covers 16 residues. The germline V gene encodes CDR1 MNHEY and CDR2 SVGAGI. V was clipped by 0 bases and J by 7 bases; unmatched bases: 7. In DNA, the CDR3 is TGTGCCAGCAGTTACTCGATAAGCGGGAGGCTGAATGAGCAGTTCTTC. Translation: CASSYSISGRLNEQFF.

The sample holds one count of this clone. J is TRBJ1-1 and V is TRBV11-2, with a tentative D call TRBD1 (6 bases). V was cut by 1 base and J by 0 bases, with 9 bases left in between. Germline V lookup: CDR1 SGHAT, CDR2 FQNNGV. CDR3 size: 15 residues. As DNA, the CDR3 is TGTGCCAGCAGCTTAGGGGGACACTTGAACACTGAAGCTTTCTTT. Translation: CASSLGGHLNTEAFF.

This rearrangement joins TRBV5-8 to TRBJ2-7; no clear D. The CDR3 extends over 14 amino acids. V shed 5 bases and J shed 2 bases, with 14 bases lying between them. Germline V lookup: CDR1 SGHTS, CDR2 YDEGEE. Here the CDR3 DNA reads TGTGCCAGCAGTCGAAAGACTCCTGCCTACGAGCAGTACTTC. Translation: CASSRKTPAYEQYF. Based on the CDR3 plus reference TRBV5-8 and TRBJ2-7, the full variable domain is EAGVTQSPTHLIKTRGQQATLRCSPISGHTSVYWYQQALGLGLQFLLWYDEGEERNRGNFPPRFSGRQFPNYSSELNVNALELEDSALYLCASSRKTPAYEQYFGPGTRLTVT.

This chain joins TRBV6-6 and TRBJ1-3, with D perhaps matching TRBD1 (5 bases). The CDR3 contains 12 residues. The germline V gene has CDR1 MNHNY and CDR2 SVGAGI (reference sequence). The ends were cut back, 11 bases at V and 3 bases at J, with 11 bases in the middle. The CDR3 DNA sequence: TGTGCCGTGGGGACTGGTGGAAACACCATATATTTT. It yields the protein CAVGTGGNTIYF.

V gene TRBV3-1 (or the pseudogene TRBV3-2) combines with J gene TRBJ2-7; 8 bases align to TRBD2. The V gene's germline CDR1 is LGHDT and CDR2 YNNKEL (reference sequence). V dropped 2 bases and J dropped 2; count of bases not matched to a gene: 5. This CDR3 is 15 amino acids long. This chain's CDR3 is CASSQSGGLAYEQYF. CDR3 nucleotide sequence: TGTGCCAGCAGCCAAAGCGGGGGCCTAGCCTACGAGCAGTACTTC.

The chain recombines TRBV28 with TRBJ2-7, with D tentatively TRBD2 (6 bases). The CDR3 has 14 residues. The germline gives CDR1 MDHEN, CDR2 SYDVKM. Trimming cost V 3 bases and J 3 bases, with 12 bases left between them. The CDR3: CASSLGGGLYEQYF. CDR3 sequence (DNA): TGTGCCAGCAGTTTGGGTGGGGGACTCTACGAGCAGTACTTC. Full variable domain (missing parts from reference TRBV28 and TRBJ2-7): DVKVTQSSRYLVKRTGEKVFLECVQDMDHENMFWYRQDPGLGLRLIYFSYDVKMKEKGDIPEGYSVSREKKERFSLILESASTNQTSMYLCASSLGGGLYEQYFGPGTRLTVT.

The chain joins TRBV29-1 to TRBJ1-2; D is ambiguous. The CDR3 is 12 residues long. Trimming shortened V by 5 bases and J by 4 bases, and 11 bases separated the two germline ends. CDR1 is SQVTM and CDR2 is ANQGSEA in the germline V gene. The CDR3 DNA reads as TGCAGCGTTTTACAGCTTATCTATGGCTACACCTTC. This codes for CSVLQLIYGYTF.

This clone was detected once. The J gene is TRBJ1-3, the V gene TRBV19; D remains unclear. The CDR3 is made up of 15 amino acids. CDR1 is LNHDA, CDR2 SQIVND, per germline (reference sequence). The germline V and J ends were trimmed by 5 bases and 2 bases, with 13 bases remaining between them. Written as DNA, the CDR3 is TGTGCCAGTAGTCTTGGCGGAGGAACTGGAAACACCATATATTTT. Translating gives CASSLGGGTGNTIYF.

This clone was seen only once. J is TRBJ2-3 and V is TRBV6-1, with D perhaps matching TRBD1 (6 bases). Trimming took 2 bases from V and 2 from J, leaving 11 bases between them. Germline V lookup: CDR1 MNHNS, CDR2 SASEGT. There are 15 residues in the CDR3. As DNA, the CDR3 is TGTGCCAGCAGTGAACGGACAGATAACACAGATACGCAGTATTTT. Protein sequence: CASSERTDNTDTQYF.

The V gene is TRBV3-1 (or the pseudogene TRBV3-2), the J gene TRBJ2-2, with D perhaps TRBD1 (5 bases). From germline, CDR1 is LGHDT and CDR2 YNNKEL (reference sequence). The CDR3 is 14 amino acids. V was cut by 3 bases and J by 6 bases, with 11 bases left in between. The CDR3 loop reads CASSHRRVPGELFF. The DNA of the CDR3 is TGTGCCAGCAGCCACCGCAGGGTTCCCGGGGAGCTGTTTTTT.

Worth noting for this clone: A read error is likely, as this CDR3 ends without the conserved phenylalanine or tryptophan. Because the CDR3's place on the DNA is in doubt, the DNA is left out and the CDR3 is given as listed by TCRdb. The chain joins TRBV2 to TRBJ1-3; TRBD1 reflects the table's D call only, with no check against the DNA. The CDR3 comprises 12 residues, both ends counted. The V gene's germline CDR1 is SNHLY and CDR2 FYNNEI. CDR3 sequence reads: CASSQGADRLES.

The rearrangement links TRBV5-1 to TRBJ2-1, with 12 bases aligning to TRBD2. The CDR3 is 19 amino acids. Germline CDR1 reads SGHRS; CDR2 reads YFSETQ. Trimming at V came to 5 bases and at J to 0 bases, leaving 12 bases not matched to a gene. CDR3 DNA sequence: TGCGCCAGCAGTCTCACGGGGCTAGCGGGAGGGGGCTCCTACAATGAGCAGTTCTTC. Translating it yields CASSLTGLAGGGSYNEQFF. The variable domain in full, completed from reference TRBV5-1 and TRBJ2-1, reads KAGVTQTPRYLIKTRGQQVTLSCSPISGHRSVSWYQQTPGQGLQFLFEYFSETQRNKGNFPGRFSGRQFSNSRSEMNVSTLELGDSALYLCASSLTGLAGGGSYNEQFFGPGTRLTVL.

This chain joins TRBV2 and TRBJ2-3; 14 positions agree with TRBD2. The CDR3 has 19 amino acids. Germline V gives CDR1 SNHLY, CDR2 FYNNEI. V was clipped by 6 bases and J by 0 bases; unmatched bases: 11. The CDR3 DNA is TGTGCCAGCAGCCTCGGACTAGCGGGGGGTCTCTCTAGCACAGATACGCAGTATTTT. It translates to CASSLGLAGGLSSTDTQYF.

This chain uses TRBV2 with TRBJ2-7; maybe TRBD1 (5 bases). V lost 4 bases and J lost 5, with 15 bases in between. Germline CDR1 is SNHLY and CDR2 is FYNNEI. The CDR3 spans 14 residues. CDR3 residues: CASSVTRATHEQYF. CDR3 DNA sequence: TGTGCCAGCAGTGTAACCAGGGCTACCCACGAGCAGTACTTC.

The genes are TRBV5-1 and TRBJ2-5, with D perhaps matching TRBD1 (6 bases). The CDR3 length is 14 residues. V lost 1 base and J 3 bases, leaving 10 bases between the germline ends. Germline CDR1 SGHRS, CDR2 YFSETQ. The CDR3: CASSLLGAEETQYF. As DNA, the CDR3 is TGCGCCAGCAGCTTGTTGGGGGCTGAAGAGACCCAGTACTTC. Filled out from reference TRBV5-1 and TRBJ2-5, the complete variable domain reads KAGVTQTPRYLIKTRGQQVTLSCSPISGHRSVSWYQQTPGQGLQFLFEYFSETQRNKGNFPGRFSGRQFSNSRSEMNVSTLELGDSALYLCASSLLGAEETQYFGPGTRLLVL.

The chain recombines TRBV10-3 with TRBJ1-2, with a possible D match to TRBD1 (6 bases). CDR3 length equals 14 residues. Trimming left V 10 bases short and J 0 bases short, with 15 bases between. CDR1 is ENHRY and CDR2 is SYGVKD in the germline V gene. CDR3: CATTGGAPNYGYTF. The CDR3, as DNA: TGTGCCACCACTGGGGGGGCCCCTAACTATGGCTACACCTTC.

The chain employs TRBV6-2 or TRBV6-3 and TRBJ1-2, with 7 bases that match TRBD1. CDR1 is MNHEY and CDR2 is SVGEGT in the germline V gene. The CDR3 is 14 residues long. Germline trimming cut 6 bases from V and 3 bases from J; bases unmatched to any gene: 7. The CDR3 reads CASSLTGAHYGYTF. DNA for the CDR3: TGTGCCAGCAGCTTAACAGGGGCCCACTATGGCTACACCTTC.

This rearrangement joins TRBV4-1 to TRBJ1-4; weak D call: TRBD1 (6 bases). This CDR3 contains 15 residues. V lost 1 base and J lost 4, with 10 bases in between. CDR1 MGHRA and CDR2 YSYEKL come from the germline V gene. The CDR3 sequence: CASSQVSGVNEKLFF. The CDR3 DNA sequence: TGCGCCAGCAGCCAAGTCTCAGGGGTTAATGAAAAACTGTTTTTT.

This clone was detected a few times. The gene calls are TRBV6-5 and TRBJ2-5; 12 nucleotides line up with TRBD1. This CDR3 has 15 residues. CDR1 and CDR2 (germline): MNHEY, SVGAGI. Trimming cost V 4 bases and J 2 bases; bases outside gene matches: 2. CDR3 loop: CASSWDRGPQETQYF. The CDR3 DNA reads TGTGCCAGCAGTTGGGACAGGGGGCCTCAAGAGACCCAGTACTTC.